Below, 31 T cell receptor beta chains from the same sample are listed, as sequenced in a study of blood T cells in healthy people across ages. Next came a second PCR, run for about 6 to 11 cycles, which used a sample-barcoded 5' primer along with a J-beta primer mix. TCRdb passed the 5' RACE reads through MiXCR, listing each CDR3 protein once. The sample records around 940,000 distinct CDR3 sequences, just over 50% being singletons. Sequencing was done on a sample of blood. All receptors come from a woman aged 55-70 years in good health.

This rearrangement joins TRBV7-9 to TRBJ2-4, with no clear D. The J call could be wrong; TRBJ2-7 is a better fit for the DNA end. In germline, CDR1 is SEHNR, CDR2 FQNEAQ (reference sequence). The CDR3 covers 12 residues. This CDR3 is CASSFGVSEQYF. For the CDR3, the DNA is TGTGCCAGCAGCTTCGGCGTCTCCGAGCAGTACTTC.

The chain recombines TRBV27 with TRBJ1-5, with D unresolved. The V end lost 4 bases, the J end lost 4 bases, and 8 bases lay between the germline ends. The CDR3 consists of 13 residues. The germline V gene encodes CDR1 MNHEY and CDR2 SMNVEV (reference sequence). The CDR3 DNA follows: TGTGCCAGCAGTTGGGGTTTGAATCAGCCCCAGCATTTT. Amino acid sequence: CASSWGLNQPQHF.

This clonotype was counted only a few times. This chain links TRBV7-9 with TRBJ2-5; TRBD2 matches at 16 bases. The CDR3 is 16 residues long. Trimming at V came to 5 bases and at J to 7 bases, leaving 7 bases not matched to a gene. Looked up from germline, CDR1 is SEHNR and CDR2 is FQNEAQ (reference sequence). CDR3 sequence (DNA): TGTGCCAGCAGCCAGGGACTAGCGGGAGGGGAATCGACCCAGTACTTC. Its translation: CASSQGLAGGESTQYF.

This clonotype appeared a few times. The genes are TRBV5-1 and TRBJ1-6, with D uncertain. The CDR3 contains 13 residues. Germline V gives CDR1 SGHRS, CDR2 YFSETQ. The ends were cut back, 1 base at V and 7 bases at J, with 6 bases in the middle. Here the CDR3 reads CASSLYENSPLHF. DNA for the CDR3: TGCGCCAGCAGCTTGTACGAAAATTCACCCCTCCACTTT.

The chain uses TRBV2 and TRBJ2-4, with 7 bases identical to TRBD1. The CDR3 runs 15 residues. J lost 1 base, V lost 8 bases, and 8 bases had no gene match. Looked up from germline, CDR1 is SNHLY and CDR2 is FYNNEI. The chain's CDR3 is CASLAQGFAKNIQYF. CDR3 DNA sequence: TGTGCCAGCTTAGCACAGGGGTTCGCCAAAAACATTCAGTACTTC.

This clonotype was seen just once. The chain couples TRBV24-1 to TRBJ2-1, with D possibly being TRBD2 (6 bases). The germline V and J ends were trimmed by 2 bases and 5 bases, with 12 bases remaining between them. The CDR3 extends over 15 amino acids. The germline V gene encodes CDR1 KGHDR and CDR2 SFDVKD. For the CDR3, the DNA is TGTGCCACCAGTGATTACGGGAGTAGCGACAATGAGCAGTTCTTC. This encodes CATSDYGSSDNEQFF.

In its sample, this clonotype was seen a few times. V and J are TRBV21-1 and TRBJ2-5; TRBD2, the D gene given by the table, was not confirmed from the DNA. TRBV21-1 counts as a pseudogene. The length of the CDR3 is 13 residues. CDR3 sequence: CASSPGPRETQYF. DNA of the CDR3: TGTGCCAGCAGTCCGGGGCCTCGAGAGACCCAGTACTTC.

The genes are TRBV20-1 and TRBJ2-1; tentative D call: TRBD2 (7 bases). This CDR3 is 17 amino acids long. Trimming took 0 bases from V and 4 from J, leaving 19 bases between them. Germline loops: CDR1 DFQATT, CDR2 SNEGSKA (reference sequence). The CDR3, as DNA: TGCAGTGCTAGAGATCCTTTCGAGGGGGGGACTTACAATGAGCAGTTCTTC. This sequence encodes CSARDPFEGGTYNEQFF.

The V and J genes are TRBV4-2 and TRBJ1-1, with 8 bases lining up with TRBD1. Trimming at V came to 5 bases and at J to 6 bases, leaving 14 bases not matched to a gene. The CDR3 totals 16 residues. Looked up from germline, CDR1 is LGHNA and CDR2 is YNFKEQ. The CDR3 protein is CASSKHRDRRAAEAFF. The CDR3 coding sequence is TGTGCCAGCAGCAAGCACCGGGACAGGCGGGCTGCTGAAGCTTTCTTT.

This clonotype was found many times. This chain joins TRBV12-3 or TRBV12-4 and TRBJ1-2; TRBD1 might be the D (5 bases). This CDR3 contains 12 residues. The V and J ends lost 0 bases and 8 bases respectively, with 7 bases between them. The CDR3 sequence is CASSLAGVGYTF. CDR3 nucleotide sequence: TGTGCCAGCAGTTTAGCAGGGGTCGGCTACACCTTC.

The chain joins TRBV7-2 to TRBJ2-7, with TRBD2 identical over 8 bases. The CDR3 loop spans 17 amino acids. Germline V gene lookup returns CDR1 SGHTA and CDR2 FQGNSA. Trimming took 4 bases from V and 7 from J; bases not matched to a gene: 18. CDR3 amino acids: CASSSGLAGTSYNEQYF. DNA of the CDR3: TGTGCCAGCAGCTCCGGATTAGCGGGGACATCCTACAATGAGCAGTACTTC.

The chain joins TRBV28 to TRBJ2-7; D may match TRBD1 or TRBD2 (6 bases each). The CDR3 covers 16 residues. The germline CDR1 and CDR2 sequences are MDHEN and SYDVKM. Deletions cut 4 bases from V and 5 bases from J, with 21 bases between. The CDR3 sequence: CASSSPRGTRGHEQYF. The CDR3 region has the DNA TGTGCCAGCAGTTCCCCCCGGGGGACAAGAGGCCACGAGCAGTACTTC.

This clonotype occurred many times. The rearrangement links TRBV2 to TRBJ2-7; TRBD1 matches 7 bases. Germline V gene sequence: CDR1 SNHLY, CDR2 FYNNEI. V lost 8 bases and J lost 3; bases outside the gene matches: 4. This CDR3 contains 12 residues. CDR3 sequence (DNA): TGTGCCAGCGGGAGACAGGGCTACGAGCAGTACTTC. Its translation is CASGRQGYEQYF.

This clonotype was seen only a few times. The chain joins TRBV12-3 or TRBV12-4 to TRBJ2-3; D is possibly TRBD2 (5 bases). The CDR3 spans 15 residues. The ends were cut back, 3 bases at V and 0 bases at J, with 10 bases in the middle. The CDR3 reads CASSFLAVSTDTQYF. CDR3 DNA: TGTGCCAGCAGTTTTCTAGCAGTTAGCACAGATACGCAGTATTTT.

The gene calls are TRBV18 and TRBJ2-3; 12 nucleotides align to TRBD1. Per germline, CDR1 KGHSH and CDR2 LQKENI. The CDR3 spans 14 residues. The J segment lost 5 bases and the V segment lost 6 bases, leaving 3 bases of the junction unmatched. The CDR3 sequence is CASSGQGARDTQYF. The CDR3 DNA reads TGTGCCAGCTCGGGACAGGGGGCAAGAGATACGCAGTATTTT. The variable domain in full, with the rest retrieved from reference TRBV18 and TRBJ2-3, is NAGVMQNPRHLVRRRGQEARLRCSPMKGHSHVYWYRQLPEEGLKFMVYLQKENIIDESGMPKERFSAEFPKEGPSILRIQQVVRGDSAAYFCASSGQGARDTQYFGPGTRLTVL.

The chain employs TRBV7-2 and TRBJ1-2; 7 nucleotides line up with TRBD1. This CDR3 region has 13 residues. The V gene end was trimmed by 6 bases and the J gene end by 8 bases; junction bases not matched to a gene: 9. Germline CDR1 and CDR2: SGHTA and FQGNSA. CDR3 amino acids: CASSYNRGGGYTF. The CDR3, as DNA: TGTGCCAGCAGTTATAACAGGGGAGGCGGCTACACCTTC.

V is TRBV7-2 and J is TRBJ2-5; weak D call: TRBD2 (5 bases). CDR1 and CDR2 from the germline V gene are SGHTA and FQGNSA. This CDR3 has 13 residues. Trimming left V 2 bases short and J 4 bases short, with 8 bases between. The CDR3 DNA reads as TGTGCCAGCAGCTTACACGAGGGAGAGACCCAGTACTTC. Translation: CASSLHEGETQYF.

The rearrangement joins TRBV5-1 to TRBJ1-2; D is undetermined. The CDR3 is 14 amino acids. CDR1 SGHRS and CDR2 YFSETQ come from the germline V gene. V lost 0 bases and J lost 8, with 14 bases in between. The CDR3 is CASSLGTKQQGYTF. The DNA of the CDR3 is TGCGCCAGCAGCTTGGGAACGAAACAGCAAGGCTACACCTTC.

This sequence joins TRBV24-1 and TRBJ2-7; D unresolved. Germline CDR1 reads KGHDR; CDR2 reads SFDVKD. Trimming took off 7 bases at V and 3 bases at J, with 21 bases between the two ends. The CDR3 extends over 16 amino acids. The CDR3 DNA sequence: TGTGCCACCAGGTGGCGGACCCTGGAATTTTACTACGAGCAGTACTTC. Translating gives CATRWRTLEFYYEQYF.

This clonotype appeared once. The chain uses TRBV10-3 and TRBJ1-6; 9 nucleotides agree with TRBD1. There are 15 residues in the CDR3. Germline CDR1 is ENHRY and CDR2 is SYGVKD. With 4 bases clipped from V and 6 bases from J, the junction kept 4 bases outside the gene matches. In DNA, the CDR3 is TGTGCCATCAGTGTAGGGACAGGGATTAATTCACCCCTCCACTTT. Translation: CAISVGTGINSPLHF.

V and J are TRBV28 and TRBJ2-3, with D unclear. V gave up 6 bases and J gave up 7 bases, with 11 bases separating them. Germline loops: CDR1 MDHEN, CDR2 SYDVKM. The length of the CDR3 is 12 residues. The CDR3 sequence: CASSRDVHTQYF. The CDR3 DNA reads as TGTGCCAGCAGCCGTGACGTTCATACGCAGTATTTT.

This clonotype was seen only a few times. The chain has TRBV20-1 and TRBJ2-1; no reliable D call. This CDR3 is built from 16 residues. V was clipped by 6 bases and J by 3 bases, with 21 bases between them. Germline V gene sequence: CDR1 DFQATT, CDR2 SNEGSKA (reference sequence). As DNA, the CDR3 is TGCAGTGCCAGCATGTATAAGATGTTCAACTACAATGAGCAGTTCTTC. Its translation is CSASMYKMFNYNEQFF.

The sample holds a few counts of this clonotype. This chain joins TRBV3-1 and TRBJ2-7; TRBD1 or TRBD2 may be the D gene (7 bases each). The CDR3 has 21 residues. CDR1 and CDR2 (germline): LGHDT, YNNKEL (reference sequence). Trimming took off 4 bases at V and 3 bases at J, with 34 bases between the two ends. DNA of the CDR3: TGTGCCAGCAGCCCATCGACCTGGACAGGCGGTTGGGGCGGGAGCTTCTACGAGCAGTACTTC. Its translation: CASSPSTWTGGWGGSFYEQYF.

The chain uses TRBV12-3 or TRBV12-4 and TRBJ2-1, with a possible D match to TRBD2 (6 bases). Deletions cut 3 bases from V and 5 bases from J, with 17 bases between. The CDR3 contains 16 residues. DNA of the CDR3: TGTGCCAGCAGTTTTATTAGACTAGTCGCCCACAATGAGCAGTTCTTC. The encoded protein is CASSFIRLVAHNEQFF.

The chain uses TRBV5-1 and TRBJ2-6; D may correspond to TRBD1 or TRBD2 (6 bases each). CDR1 and CDR2 (germline): SGHRS, YFSETQ. V was trimmed by 2 bases and J by 6 bases, leaving 18 bases between them. The CDR3 sequence is 17 residues long. The DNA for the CDR3 is TGCGCCAGCAGCTTTTCTGTACAACAGGGACTGGCCAACGTCCTGACTTTC. Its protein is CASSFSVQQGLANVLTF.

The V call is TRBV7-9, the J call TRBJ2-6; 8 bases match TRBD1. Germline trimming cut 5 bases from V and 3 bases from J; bases unmatched to any gene: 3. The CDR3 runs 15 residues. The germline V gene has CDR1 SEHNR and CDR2 FQNEAQ (reference sequence). As DNA, the CDR3 is TGTGCCAGCAGCAGAGACAGGGGTGGGGCCAACGTCCTGACTTTC. This encodes CASSRDRGGANVLTF.

The CDR3 DNA is TGTGCCAGCAGTTACTCGGCATTAAGGGGGCATGGCGGGGAGCTGTTTTTT. It translates to CASSYSALRGHGGELFF. The V call is TRBV6-5, the J call TRBJ2-2, with TRBD1 matching 7 bases. The CDR3 length is 17 residues. Losses at the gene ends were 0 bases for V and 7 bases for J; bases not matched to a gene: 11. Germline V gene sequence: CDR1 MNHEY, CDR2 SVGAGI.

The J gene is TRBJ1-4, the V gene TRBV7-9; no reliable D call. The CDR3 totals 18 residues. Germline V gene sequence: CDR1 SEHNR, CDR2 FQNEAQ (reference sequence). V was pared by 7 bases and J by 0 bases, with 21 bases between. The CDR3 is CASTHARQQLATNEKLFF. The CDR3 nucleotides are TGTGCCAGCACCCATGCACGGCAGCAACTCGCAACTAATGAAAAACTGTTTTTT.

The V call is TRBV7-3, the J call TRBJ2-5, with 11 bases matching TRBD2. The CDR3 is 15 residues long. The V gene end was trimmed by 5 bases and the J gene end by 3 bases; junction bases not matched to a gene: 5. CDR1 and CDR2 from the germline V gene are SGHTA and FQGTGA. CDR3 in amino acids: CASSHSGRAEETQYF. CDR3 nucleotide sequence: TGTGCCAGCAGCCATAGCGGGAGGGCCGAAGAGACCCAGTACTTC.

In this sample, this clonotype turned up once. The chain links TRBV7-2 to TRBJ2-3; 8 bases are shared with TRBD2. The CDR3 has 17 residues. Germline V CDR1 and CDR2: SGHTA, FQGNSA. Trimming took 5 bases from V and 2 from J; bases not matched to a gene: 12. The CDR3 region is CASSLHPVAGNTDTQYF. As DNA, the CDR3 is TGTGCCAGCAGCCTCCACCCTGTAGCGGGGAACACAGATACGCAGTATTTT.

The chain links TRBV6-2 or TRBV6-3 to TRBJ1-1; perhaps TRBD1 as D (5 bases). Trimming shortened V by 6 bases and J by 8 bases, and 16 bases separated the two germline ends. The CDR3 has 13 residues. Germline V gene sequence: CDR1 MNHEY, CDR2 SVGEGT. CDR3 region: CASRGDALSEAFF. CDR3 sequence (DNA): TGTGCCAGCAGGGGGGACGCCCTATCCGAAGCTTTCTTT.